These T cell receptor beta chains were read from a single sample in a study of T cells in Graves' hyperthyroidism and ophthalmopathy. Each CDR3 protein is one row after TCRdb ran MiXCR on the multiplex PCR reads. This sample has about 840,000 distinct CDR3 sequences, with around 38% found just once. Source material: blood. These receptors all stem from a man between 18 and 35 years old with Graves' hyperthyroidism. The CDR3 runs from the conserved cysteine through the conserved F or W. The D gene is left open where the match is weak. The size field is filled for only some rows; it gives once, few, many or a size class.

TRBV6-4	.	.	14	TRBJ1-2	CASSDLVSCYGYTF	TGTGCCAGCAGTGACCTCGTGTCCTGCTATGGCTACACCTTC
TRBV2	.	.	14	TRBJ2-7	CASRTLQNTGEQYF	TGTGCCAGCAGAACTCTTCAGAACACCGGGGAGCAGTACTTC
TRBV7-2	.	.	15	TRBJ2-7	CASSLGGTAAYEQYF	TGTGCCAGCAGCTTAGGCGGGACGGCGGCCTACGAGCAGTACTTC
TRBV7-2	many	TRBD1	15	TRBJ2-5	CASSPRDRIGETQYF	TGTGCCAGCAGCCCCCGGGACAGGATTGGTGAGACCCAGTACTTC
TRBV6-2/TRBV6-3	.	.	17	TRBJ1-5	CASAAGREHGTNQPQHF	TGTGCCAGCGCTGCCGGGAGGGAGCACGGGACCAATCAGCCCCAGCATTTT
TRBV10-3	many	.	15	TRBJ1-1	CAISESQVLNTEAFF	TGTGCCATCAGTGAGTCTCAGGTCCTGAACACTGAAGCTTTCTTT
TRBV4-2	.	.	15	TRBJ1-1	CASSQEIGKNTEAFF	TGTGCCAGCAGCCAAGAAATAGGGAAGAACACTGAAGCTTTCTTT
TRBV5-6	.	.	16	TRBJ2-2	CASSLLRLRGTGELFF	TGTGCCAGCAGCTTACTCCGACTCCGGGGCACCGGGGAGCTGTTTTTT
TRBV6-6	.	TRBD1	13	TRBJ2-5	CASSRQGPGTQYF	TGTGCCAGCAGTAGACAGGGCCCGGGGACCCAGTACTTC
TRBV4-1	.	.	15	TRBJ1-1	CASSQEGSVNTEAFF	TGTGCCAGCAGCCAAGAGGGTTCGGTGAACACTGAAGCTTTCTTT
TRBV6-5	few	.	15	TRBJ1-6	CASSEGGMENSPLHF	TGTGCCAGCAGTGAGGGCGGTATGGAGAATTCACCCCTCCACTTT
TRBV6-2/TRBV6-3	.	.	15	TRBJ1-4	CASSSPDRENEKLFF	TGTGCCAGCAGTTCCCCCGACCGGGAAAATGAAAAACTGTTTTTT
TRBV4-2	.	.	12	TRBJ2-5	CASSRTDQPQYF	TGTGCCAGCAGCCGGACAGATCAGCCCCAGTACTTC
TRBV7-2	.	.	14	TRBJ1-1	CASSLDPLETEAFF	TGTGCCAGCAGCTTGGATCCCCTCGAGACTGAAGCTTTCTTT
TRBV29-1	many	TRBD1	12	TRBJ2-7	CSANDRGYEQYF	TGCAGCGCGAATGACAGGGGCTACGAGCAGTACTTC
TRBV19	.	.	13	TRBJ1-2	CASRGEDNYGYTF	TGTGCCAGTAGGGGGGAAGACAACTATGGCTACACCTTC
TRBV10-3	.	.	12	TRBJ2-7	CAIGPARDEQYF	TGTGCCATCGGCCCAGCGCGGGACGAGCAGTACTTC
TRBV2	.	.	13	TRBJ1-1	CASTSTANTEAFF	TGTGCCAGCACCTCGACAGCGAACACTGAAGCTTTCTTT
TRBV19	many	.	12	TRBJ1-1	CASSIGDIEAFF	TGTGCCAGTAGTATAGGGGACATAGAAGCTTTCTTT
TRBV19	.	.	13	TRBJ1-5	CASSIWVGETQHF	TGTGCCAGTAGTATCTGGGTAGGGGAGACCCAGCATTTT
TRBV7-2	.	.	15	TRBJ2-7	CASSPTPGTAQEQYF	TGTGCCAGCAGCCCAACCCCCGGGACGGCTCAAGAGCAGTACTTC
TRBV14	.	.	11	TRBJ1-1	CASSQDQGAFF	TGTGCCAGCAGCCAAGATCAGGGGGCTTTCTTT
TRBV5-1	.	.	14	TRBJ2-7	CASSFRRDGNEQYF	TGCGCCAGCAGCTTTAGACGGGATGGGAACGAGCAGTACTTC